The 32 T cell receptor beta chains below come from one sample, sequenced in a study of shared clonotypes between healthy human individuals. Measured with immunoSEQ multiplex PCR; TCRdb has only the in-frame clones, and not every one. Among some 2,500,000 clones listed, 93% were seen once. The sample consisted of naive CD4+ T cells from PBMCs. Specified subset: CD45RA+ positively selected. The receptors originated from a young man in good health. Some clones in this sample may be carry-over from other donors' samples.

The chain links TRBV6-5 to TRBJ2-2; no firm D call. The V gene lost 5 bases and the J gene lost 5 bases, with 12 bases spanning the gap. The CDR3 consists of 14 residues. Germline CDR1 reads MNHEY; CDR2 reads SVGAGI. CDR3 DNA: TGTGCCAGCAGTCCCACTTTAGGGACCGGGGAGCTGTTTTTT. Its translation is CASSPTLGTGELFF.

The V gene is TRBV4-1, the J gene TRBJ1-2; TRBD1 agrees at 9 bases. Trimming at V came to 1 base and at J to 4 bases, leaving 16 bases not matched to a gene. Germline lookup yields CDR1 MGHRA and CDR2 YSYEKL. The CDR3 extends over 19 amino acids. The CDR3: CASSQGGGRDREWSYGYTF. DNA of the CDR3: TGCGCCAGCAGCCAAGGCGGCGGCAGGGACAGGGAGTGGAGCTATGGCTACACCTTC.

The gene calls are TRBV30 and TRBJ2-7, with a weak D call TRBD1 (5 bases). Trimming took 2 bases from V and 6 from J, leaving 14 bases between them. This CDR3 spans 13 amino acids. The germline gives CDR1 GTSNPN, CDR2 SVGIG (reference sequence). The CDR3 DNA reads TGTGCCTGGAGTTACTCAGGGTGGAGCGAGCAGTACTTC. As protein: CAWSYSGWSEQYF.

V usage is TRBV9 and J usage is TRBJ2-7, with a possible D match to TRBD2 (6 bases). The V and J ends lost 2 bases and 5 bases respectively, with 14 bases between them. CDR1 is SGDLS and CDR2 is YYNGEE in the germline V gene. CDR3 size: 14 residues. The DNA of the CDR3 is TGTGCCAGCAGCGTTCTGAGCGGGTCCGACGAGCAGTACTTC. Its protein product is CASSVLSGSDEQYF.

CDR3 loop: CASRAGGELYEQYF. The CDR3 DNA follows: TGTGCCAGCAGGGCAGGGGGTGAACTTTACGAGCAGTACTTC. The V call is TRBV27, the J call TRBJ2-7; 7 bases agree with TRBD1. The CDR3 length is 14 residues. CDR1 and CDR2 (germline): MNHEY, SMNVEV (reference sequence). Trimming at V came to 6 bases and at J to 4 bases, leaving 9 bases not matched to a gene.

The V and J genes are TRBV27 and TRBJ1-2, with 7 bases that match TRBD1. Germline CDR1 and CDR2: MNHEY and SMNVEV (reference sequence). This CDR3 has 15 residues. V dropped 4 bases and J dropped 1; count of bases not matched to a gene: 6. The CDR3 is CASSSTGQINYGYTF. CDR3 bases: TGTGCCAGCAGTTCCACGGGACAGATTAACTATGGCTACACCTTC.

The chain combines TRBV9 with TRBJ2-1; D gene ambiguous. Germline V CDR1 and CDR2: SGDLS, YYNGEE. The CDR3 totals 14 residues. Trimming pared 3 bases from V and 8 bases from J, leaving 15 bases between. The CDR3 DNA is TGTGCCAGCAGCGGACCCCCAGGTATAGATGAGCAGTTCTTC. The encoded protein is CASSGPPGIDEQFF.

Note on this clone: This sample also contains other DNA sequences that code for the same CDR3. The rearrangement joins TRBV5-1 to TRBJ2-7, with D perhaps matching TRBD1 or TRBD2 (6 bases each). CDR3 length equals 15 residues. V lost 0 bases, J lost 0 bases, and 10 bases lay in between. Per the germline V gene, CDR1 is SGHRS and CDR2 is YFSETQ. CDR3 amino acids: CASSLVEGGSYEQYF. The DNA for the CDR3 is TGCGCCAGCAGCTTGGTAGAGGGGGGCTCCTACGAGCAGTACTTC. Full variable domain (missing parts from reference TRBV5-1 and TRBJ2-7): KAGVTQTPRYLIKTRGQQVTLSCSPISGHRSVSWYQQTPGQGLQFLFEYFSETQRNKGNFPGRFSGRQFSNSRSEMNVSTLELGDSALYLCASSLVEGGSYEQYFGPGTRLTVT.

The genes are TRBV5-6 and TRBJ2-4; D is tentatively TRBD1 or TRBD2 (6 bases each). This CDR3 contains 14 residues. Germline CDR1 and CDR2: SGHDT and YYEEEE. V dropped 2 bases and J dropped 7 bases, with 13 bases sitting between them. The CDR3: CASSFLGGGNIQYF. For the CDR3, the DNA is TGTGCCAGCAGCTTCCTGGGGGGCGGGAACATTCAGTACTTC.

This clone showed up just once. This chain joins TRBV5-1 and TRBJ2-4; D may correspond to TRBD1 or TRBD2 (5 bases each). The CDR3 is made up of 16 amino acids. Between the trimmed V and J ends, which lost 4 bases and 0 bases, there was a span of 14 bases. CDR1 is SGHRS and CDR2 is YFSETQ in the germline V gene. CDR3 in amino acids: CASSEGSLIAKNIQYF. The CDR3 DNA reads TGCGCCAGCAGCGAGGGGTCCCTCATAGCCAAAAACATTCAGTACTTC.

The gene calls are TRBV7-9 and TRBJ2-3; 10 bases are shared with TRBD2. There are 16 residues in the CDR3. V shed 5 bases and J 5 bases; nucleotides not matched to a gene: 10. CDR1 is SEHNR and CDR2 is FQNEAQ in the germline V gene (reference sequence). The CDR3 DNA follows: TGTGCCAGCAGCGCCCAGCAAGCGGGAGGGGGAGATACGCAGTATTTT. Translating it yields CASSAQQAGGGDTQYF.

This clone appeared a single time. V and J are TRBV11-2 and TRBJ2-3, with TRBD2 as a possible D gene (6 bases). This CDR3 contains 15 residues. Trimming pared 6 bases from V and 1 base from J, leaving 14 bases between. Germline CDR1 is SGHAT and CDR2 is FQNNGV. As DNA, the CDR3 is TGTGCCAGCAGGCAGGGACTTGGCCGCACAGATACGCAGTATTTT. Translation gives CASRQGLGRTDTQYF.

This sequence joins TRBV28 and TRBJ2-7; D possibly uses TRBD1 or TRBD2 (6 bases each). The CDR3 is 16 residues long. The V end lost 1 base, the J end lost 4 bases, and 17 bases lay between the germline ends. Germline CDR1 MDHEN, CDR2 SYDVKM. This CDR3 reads CASSLSRRGSGYEQYF. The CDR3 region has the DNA TGTGCCAGCAGTTTATCCCGGAGGGGGTCCGGGTACGAGCAGTACTTC.

The CDR3 here is CASSAGLAVEYF. In nucleotides, the CDR3 is TGTGCCAGCAGCGCTGGACTAGCGGTAGAGTACTTC. The genes are TRBV5-4 and TRBJ2-7; 10 positions agree with TRBD2. Germline-derived CDR1 and CDR2 are SGHNT and YYREEE (reference sequence). This CDR3 is built from 12 residues. Trimming removed 4 bases from V and 11 bases from J; junction bases left unmatched: 6. Full variable domain (rest looked up from reference TRBV5-4 and TRBJ2-7): ETGVTQSPTHLIKTRGQQVTLRCSSQSGHNTVSWYQQALGQGPQFIFQYYREEENGRGNFPPRFSGLQFPNYSSELNVNALELDDSALYLCASSAGLAVEYFGPGTRLTVT.

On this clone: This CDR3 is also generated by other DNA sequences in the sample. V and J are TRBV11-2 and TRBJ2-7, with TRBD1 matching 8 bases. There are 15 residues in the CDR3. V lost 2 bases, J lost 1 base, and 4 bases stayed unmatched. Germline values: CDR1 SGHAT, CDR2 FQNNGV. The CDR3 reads CASSLRTGLSYEQYF. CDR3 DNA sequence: TGTGCCAGCAGCTTAAGGACAGGGCTATCCTACGAGCAGTACTTC.

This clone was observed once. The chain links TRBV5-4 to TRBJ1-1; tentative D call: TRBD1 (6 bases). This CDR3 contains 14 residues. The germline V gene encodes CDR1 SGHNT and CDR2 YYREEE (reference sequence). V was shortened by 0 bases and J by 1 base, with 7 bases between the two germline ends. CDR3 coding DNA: TGTGCCAGCAGCTTGGAGGACAGGAACACTGAAGCTTTCTTT. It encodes CASSLEDRNTEAFF.

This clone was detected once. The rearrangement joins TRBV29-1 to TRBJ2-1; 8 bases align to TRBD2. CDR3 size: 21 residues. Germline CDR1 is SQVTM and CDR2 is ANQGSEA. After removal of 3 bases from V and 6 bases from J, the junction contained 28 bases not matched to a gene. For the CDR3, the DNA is TGCAGCGTTGAGCCGGGGCCGCGGCCGGGCCTCCTACATACTAGCGGCAATGAGCAGTTCTTC. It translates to CSVEPGPRPGLLHTSGNEQFF.

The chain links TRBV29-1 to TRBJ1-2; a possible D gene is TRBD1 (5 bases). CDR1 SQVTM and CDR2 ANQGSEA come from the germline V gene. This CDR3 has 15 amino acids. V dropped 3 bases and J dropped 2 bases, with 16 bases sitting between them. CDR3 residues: CSVDLSTASNYGYTF. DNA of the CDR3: TGCAGCGTTGACCTATCGACAGCGTCAAACTATGGCTACACCTTC. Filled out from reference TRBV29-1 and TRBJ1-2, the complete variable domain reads SAVISQKPSRDICQRGTSLTIQCQVDSQVTMMFWYRQQPGQSLTLIATANQGSEATYESGFVIDKFPISRPNLTFSTLTVSNMSPEDSSIYLCSVDLSTASNYGYTFGSGTRLTVV.

The CDR3, as DNA: TGTGCCAGCGCCAAGGGCCCGGAGAATCAGCCCCAGCATTTT. It encodes CASAKGPENQPQHF. The chain carries TRBV27 and TRBJ1-5; D gene unclear. CDR3 length: 14 amino acids. CDR1 and CDR2 (germline): MNHEY, SMNVEV (reference sequence). V lost 8 bases and J lost 4, with 15 bases in between.

The CDR3 protein is CASSRQRDEQFF. The CDR3 region has the DNA TGCGCCAGCAGCCGCCAACGGGATGAGCAGTTCTTC. The chain has TRBV4-1 and TRBJ2-1; D is uncertain. Trimming removed 4 bases at V and 8 bases at J, with 9 bases between. The V gene's germline CDR1 is MGHRA and CDR2 YSYEKL. The CDR3 totals 12 residues.

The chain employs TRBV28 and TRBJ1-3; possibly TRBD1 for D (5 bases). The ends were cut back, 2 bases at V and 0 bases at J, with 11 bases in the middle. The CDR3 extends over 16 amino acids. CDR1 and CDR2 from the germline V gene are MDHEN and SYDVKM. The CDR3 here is CASSLLSGYSGNTIYF. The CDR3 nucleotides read TGTGCCAGCAGTTTACTTTCAGGGTACTCTGGAAACACCATATATTTT. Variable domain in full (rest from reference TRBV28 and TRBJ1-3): DVKVTQSSRYLVKRTGEKVFLECVQDMDHENMFWYRQDPGLGLRLIYFSYDVKMKEKGDIPEGYSVSREKKERFSLILESASTNQTSMYLCASSLLSGYSGNTIYFGEGSWLTVV.

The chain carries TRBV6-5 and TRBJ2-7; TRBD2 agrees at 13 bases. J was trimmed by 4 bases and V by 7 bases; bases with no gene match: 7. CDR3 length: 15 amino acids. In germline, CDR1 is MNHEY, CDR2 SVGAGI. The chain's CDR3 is CASTQPGLAGYEQYF. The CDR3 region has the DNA TGTGCCAGCACCCAACCGGGACTAGCGGGATACGAGCAGTACTTC.

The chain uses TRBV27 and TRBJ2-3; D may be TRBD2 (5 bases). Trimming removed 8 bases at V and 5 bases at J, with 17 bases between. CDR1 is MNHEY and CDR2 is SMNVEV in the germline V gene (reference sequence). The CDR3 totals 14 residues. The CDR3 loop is CASRELDYGDTQYF. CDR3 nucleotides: TGTGCCAGCCGGGAATTGGATTATGGAGATACGCAGTATTTT.

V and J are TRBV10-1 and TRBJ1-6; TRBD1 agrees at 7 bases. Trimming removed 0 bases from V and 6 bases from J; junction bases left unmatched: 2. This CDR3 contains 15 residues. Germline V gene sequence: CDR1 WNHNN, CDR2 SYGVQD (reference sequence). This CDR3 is CASSESSGGNSPLHF. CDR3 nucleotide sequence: TGCGCCAGCAGTGAGTCTTCAGGGGGTAATTCACCCCTCCACTTT.

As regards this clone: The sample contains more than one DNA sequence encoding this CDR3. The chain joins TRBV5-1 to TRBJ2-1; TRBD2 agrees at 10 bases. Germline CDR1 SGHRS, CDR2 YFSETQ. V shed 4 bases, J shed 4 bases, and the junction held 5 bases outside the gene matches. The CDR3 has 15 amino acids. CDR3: CASSPSGRAYNEQFF. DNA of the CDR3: TGCGCCAGCAGCCCGAGCGGGAGGGCGTACAATGAGCAGTTCTTC. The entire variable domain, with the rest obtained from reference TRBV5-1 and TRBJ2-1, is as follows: KAGVTQTPRYLIKTRGQQVTLSCSPISGHRSVSWYQQTPGQGLQFLFEYFSETQRNKGNFPGRFSGRQFSNSRSEMNVSTLELGDSALYLCASSPSGRAYNEQFFGPGTRLTVL.

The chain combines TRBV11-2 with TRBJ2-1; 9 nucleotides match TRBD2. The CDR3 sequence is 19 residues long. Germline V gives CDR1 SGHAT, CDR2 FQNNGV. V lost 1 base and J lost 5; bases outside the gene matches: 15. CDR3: CASSLARLAAPRGDNEQFF. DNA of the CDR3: TGTGCCAGCAGCTTAGCAAGACTAGCGGCCCCGAGGGGAGACAATGAGCAGTTCTTC.

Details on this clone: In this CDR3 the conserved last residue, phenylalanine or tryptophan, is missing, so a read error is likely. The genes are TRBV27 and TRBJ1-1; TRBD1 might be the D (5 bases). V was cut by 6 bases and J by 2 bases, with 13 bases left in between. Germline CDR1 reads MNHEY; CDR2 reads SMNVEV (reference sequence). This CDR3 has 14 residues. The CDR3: CASSIRGLNTEAFL. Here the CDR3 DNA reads TGTGCCAGCAGCATAAGGGGCCTCAACACTGAAGCTTTCCTT.

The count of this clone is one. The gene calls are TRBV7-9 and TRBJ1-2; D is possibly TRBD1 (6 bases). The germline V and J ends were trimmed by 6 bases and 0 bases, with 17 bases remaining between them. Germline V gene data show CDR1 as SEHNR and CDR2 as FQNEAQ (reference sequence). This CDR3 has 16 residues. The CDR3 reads CASSPGTQKSNYGYTF. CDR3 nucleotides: TGTGCCAGCAGTCCGGGGACACAAAAATCTAACTATGGCTACACCTTC.

CDR3 sequence: CASHLAGEQFF. In DNA, the CDR3 is TGTGCCAGCCACCTAGCAGGTGAGCAGTTCTTC. The chain has TRBV11-2 and TRBJ2-1, with D perhaps TRBD2 (5 bases). Germline V gene sequence: CDR1 SGHAT, CDR2 FQNNGV. Trimming shortened V by 8 bases and J by 9 bases, and 11 bases separated the two germline ends. CDR3 length: 11 residues.

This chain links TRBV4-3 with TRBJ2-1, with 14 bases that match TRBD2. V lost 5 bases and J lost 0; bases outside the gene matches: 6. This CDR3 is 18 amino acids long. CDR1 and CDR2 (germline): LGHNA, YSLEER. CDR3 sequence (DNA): TGCGCCAGCAGCAAAGGGACTAGCGGGAGCAGCTCCTACAATGAGCAGTTCTTC. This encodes CASSKGTSGSSSYNEQFF.

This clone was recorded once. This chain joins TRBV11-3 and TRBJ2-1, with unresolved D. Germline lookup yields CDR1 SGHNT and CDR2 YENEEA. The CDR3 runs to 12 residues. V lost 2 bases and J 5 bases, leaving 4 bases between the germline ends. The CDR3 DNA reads TGTGCCAGCAGCTTAAACCACAATGAGCAGTTCTTC. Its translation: CASSLNHNEQFF.

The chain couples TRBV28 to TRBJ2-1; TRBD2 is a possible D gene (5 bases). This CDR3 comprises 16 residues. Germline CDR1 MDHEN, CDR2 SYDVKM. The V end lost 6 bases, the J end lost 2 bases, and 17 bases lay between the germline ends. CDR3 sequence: CASRGAGVAAYNEQFF. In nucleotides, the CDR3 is TGTGCCAGCAGAGGTGCGGGCGTCGCCGCCTACAATGAGCAGTTCTTC.